Below are 22 T cell receptor beta chains sequenced from a single sample in a study of blood T cells in healthy people across ages. Together with a sample-barcoded 5' primer, a J-beta primer mix was included in a second PCR lasting about 6 to 11 cycles. TCRdb passed the 5' RACE reads through MiXCR, listing each CDR3 protein once. Of hundreds of thousands of distinct CDR3 sequences listed, approximately 52% are singletons. The sequencing sample was made of blood. The receptor source for this set is a woman at least 80 years old in good health.

This chain uses TRBV7-2 with TRBJ2-7; 8 bases are shared with TRBD1. The J segment lost 2 bases and the V segment lost 0 bases, leaving 3 bases of the junction unmatched. This CDR3 spans 15 amino acids. Germline CDR1 is SGHTA and CDR2 is FQGNSA. Written as DNA, the CDR3 is TGTGCCAGCAGCTTAGCAACAGGGGGTCCCTACGAGCAGTACTTC. Amino acid sequence: CASSLATGGPYEQYF.

The chain uses TRBV20-1 and TRBJ2-4; the match to TRBD2 covers 7 bases. This CDR3 contains 16 residues. The V gene end was trimmed by 5 bases and the J gene end by 13 bases; junction bases not matched to a gene: 23. Germline V gene data show CDR1 as DFQATT and CDR2 as SNEGSKA (reference sequence). The CDR3 here is CSAGTLAGSSYNEQYF. DNA for the CDR3: TGCAGTGCTGGAACCTTAGCGGGTAGCTCCTACAATGAGCAGTACTTC.

This clonotype showed up many times. The rearrangement uses TRBV5-1 and TRBJ2-7; D may match TRBD1 or TRBD2 (5 bases each). Germline V lookup: CDR1 SGHRS, CDR2 YFSETQ. The CDR3 extends over 13 amino acids. The V end was cut by 4 bases, the J end by 3 bases, with 11 bases between. CDR3 sequence: CASSPGRNYEQYF. CDR3 bases: TGCGCCAGCAGCCCGGGGCGCAACTACGAGCAGTACTTC.

This clonotype was detected a few times. DNA for the CDR3: TGTGCCAGCAGCCTTGGGACAGGGGGCTTGACACCCCTCCACTTT. This translates into CASSLGTGGLTPLHF. The J gene is TRBJ1-6, the V gene TRBV3-1; 12 bases agree with TRBD1. The CDR3 covers 15 residues. Germline V gene sequence: CDR1 LGHDT, CDR2 YNNKEL (reference sequence). V gave up 4 bases and J gave up 11 bases; unmatched junction bases: 6.

The chain links TRBV3-1 to TRBJ2-6; D remains unclear. Germline values: CDR1 LGHDT, CDR2 YNNKEL (reference sequence). V was cut by 4 bases and J by 0 bases, with 7 bases left in between. The CDR3 is 15 residues long. The CDR3 loop is CASSRDHSGANVLTF. The CDR3 DNA reads TGTGCCAGCAGCCGCGATCACTCTGGGGCCAACGTCCTGACTTTC. Full variable domain (rest looked up from reference TRBV3-1 and TRBJ2-6): DTAVSQTPKYLVTQMGNDKSIKCEQNLGHDTMYWYKQDSKKFLKIMFSYNNKELIINETVPNRFSPKSPDKAHLNLHINSLELGDSAVYFCASSRDHSGANVLTFGAGSRLTVL.

In this sample, this clonotype turned up a few times. The chain uses TRBV7-2 and TRBJ2-5; TRBD2 matches at 7 bases. The trim removed 5 bases at V and 1 base at J, leaving 10 bases unmatched. Germline V gene lookup returns CDR1 SGHTA and CDR2 FQGNSA. There are 16 residues in the CDR3. CDR3 sequence (DNA): TGTGCCAGCAGCCCAGGCTTGCGGGGGATCCAAGAGACCCAGTACTTC. Translating it yields CASSPGLRGIQETQYF.

The V and J genes are TRBV27 and TRBJ2-7; D is possibly TRBD1 or TRBD2 (5 bases each). Trimming shortened V by 4 bases and J by 4 bases, and 11 bases separated the two germline ends. The germline V gene has CDR1 MNHEY and CDR2 SMNVEV (reference sequence). This CDR3 has 13 amino acids. Here the CDR3 reads CASSWDGRYEQYF. The CDR3 DNA sequence: TGTGCCAGCAGTTGGGACGGAAGATACGAGCAGTACTTC.

This clonotype was seen a handful of times. J is TRBJ2-7 and V is TRBV7-6; TRBD2 aligns across 8 bases. Germline loops: CDR1 SGHVS, CDR2 FNYEAQ. The CDR3 has 12 amino acids. V lost 6 bases to trimming and J lost 5 bases; unmatched junction nucleotides: 3. CDR3 nucleotides: TGTGCCAGCAGGGGGACTAGTAACGAGCAGTACTTC. This sequence encodes CASRGTSNEQYF.

There are many counts of this clonotype. This chain connects TRBV7-9 to TRBJ2-3; 8 bases line up with TRBD2. Looked up from germline, CDR1 is SEHNR and CDR2 is FQNEAQ (reference sequence). The V segment lost 11 bases and the J segment 6 bases; nucleotides outside the gene matches: 19. This CDR3 is 16 amino acids long. CDR3 loop: CASSRAVSGSTDTQYF. In nucleotides, the CDR3 is TGTGCCTCTTCCCGCGCCGTCAGCGGGAGTACCGATACGCAGTATTTT.

Points on this clonotype: A much larger clone lies one base from this, so it may be a read error. The chain recombines TRBV2 with TRBJ1-2; D unresolved. Per germline, CDR1 SNHLY and CDR2 FYNNEI. Trimming took 7 bases from V and 1 from J, leaving 7 bases between them. The CDR3 extends over 12 amino acids. CDR3 nucleotide sequence: TGTGCCAGCATGGAAGATAACTATGGCTACACCTTC. It encodes CASMEDNYGYTF. The variable domain in full, completed from reference TRBV2 and TRBJ1-2, reads EPEVTQTPSHQVTQMGQEVILRCVPISNHLYFYWYRQILGQKVEFLVSFYNNEISEKSEIFDDQFSVERPDGSNFTLKIRSTKLEDSAMYFCASMEDNYGYTFGSGTRLTVV.

This clonotype has ten or more counts. The chain recombines TRBV28 with TRBJ2-1; a weak D match, TRBD2 (5 bases). CDR1 and CDR2 from the germline V gene are MDHEN and SYDVKM. This CDR3 comprises 14 residues. V lost 7 bases and J lost 2, with 12 bases in between. The CDR3 spells CASTLDSTYNEQFF. CDR3 DNA: TGTGCCAGCACCCTGGACTCCACCTACAATGAGCAGTTCTTC.

V is TRBV7-2 and J is TRBJ2-7; D uncertain. Germline V gene lookup returns CDR1 SGHTA and CDR2 FQGNSA. Trimming cost V 1 base and J 4 bases, with 5 bases left between them. The CDR3 length is 12 residues. This CDR3 reads CASSLDQYEQYF. The CDR3 coding sequence is TGTGCCAGCAGCTTAGACCAGTACGAGCAGTACTTC.

This clonotype was counted ten times or more. The CDR3 is CASMGVRSTDTQYF. The CDR3 DNA follows: TGTGCCAGCATGGGTGTGCGGAGCACAGATACGCAGTATTTT. The chain employs TRBV27 and TRBJ2-3; D uncertain. Germline V gene data show CDR1 as MNHEY and CDR2 as SMNVEV (reference sequence). The CDR3 runs 14 residues. Trimming shortened V by 7 bases and J by 0 bases, and 11 bases separated the two germline ends.

The chain uses TRBV30 and TRBJ2-3; D is ambiguous. The CDR3 runs 12 residues. The V gene's germline CDR1 is GTSNPN and CDR2 SVGIG (reference sequence). Trimming left V 3 bases short and J 7 bases short, with 11 bases between. CDR3 protein: CAWSVGTHTQYF. The CDR3 region has the DNA TGTGCCTGGAGCGTCGGCACTCATACGCAGTATTTT.

Worth noting for this clonotype: A read error may explain this, as a much larger clone is one base away. For the CDR3, the DNA is TGCAGCGTTGAAGGACAGACGAACACTGAAGCTTTCTTT. Residues: CSVEGQTNTEAFF. The chain couples TRBV29-1 to TRBJ1-1; tentative D call: TRBD1 (5 bases). The CDR3 runs to 13 residues. Trimming stripped 1 base from V and 1 base from J, with 7 bases between. The germline CDR1 and CDR2 sequences are SQVTM and ANQGSEA.

The rearrangement links TRBV29-1 to TRBJ1-4; 8 bases map to TRBD1. In germline, CDR1 is SQVTM, CDR2 ANQGSEA. The J segment lost 8 bases and the V segment lost 5 bases, leaving 7 bases of the junction unmatched. This CDR3 comprises 13 residues. The CDR3 DNA reads as TGCAGCGTTCGGACAGGGTTTTCGGAAAAACTGTTTTTT. Its translation is CSVRTGFSEKLFF.

The table lists this clonotype with many counts. J is TRBJ2-7 and V is TRBV19; unclear D gene. Trimming left V 0 bases short and J 4 bases short, with 7 bases between. Germline V gene lookup returns CDR1 LNHDA and CDR2 SQIVND (reference sequence). This CDR3 region has 13 residues. The CDR3 loop is CASSIDLRYEQYF. The CDR3 region has the DNA TGTGCCAGTAGTATAGATCTGAGGTACGAGCAGTACTTC.

In this sample, this clonotype turned up many times. This chain connects TRBV9 to TRBJ2-1, with 10 positions matching TRBD2. The CDR3 is 15 residues long. V trimming: 3 bases; J trimming: 4 bases; junction bases outside the gene matches: 4. Germline CDR1 is SGDLS and CDR2 is YYNGEE. Here the CDR3 DNA reads TGTGCCAGCAGCGCCGGACTAGCGGTTTACAATGAGCAGTTCTTC. Translating gives CASSAGLAVYNEQFF. Together with reference TRBV9 and TRBJ2-1, the CDR3 gives the full variable domain: DSGVTQTPKHLITATGQRVTLRCSPRSGDLSVYWYQQSLDQGLQFLIQYYNGEERAKGNILERFSAQQFPDLHSELNLSSLELGDSALYFCASSAGLAVYNEQFFGPGTRLTVL.

The chain's CDR3 is CSATRQGRLWQFF. In DNA, the CDR3 is TGCAGTGCTACCAGACAGGGAAGACTTTGGCAGTTCTTC. The chain employs TRBV20-1 and TRBJ2-1; 7 bases match TRBD1. Germline CDR1 DFQATT, CDR2 SNEGSKA (reference sequence). V lost 4 bases, J lost 12 bases, and 12 bases stayed unmatched. There are 13 residues in the CDR3.

This chain uses TRBV3-1 with TRBJ2-3, with TRBD2 as a possible D gene (5 bases). The V end lost 0 bases, the J end lost 8 bases, and 12 bases lay between the germline ends. This CDR3 spans 14 amino acids. Germline-derived CDR1 and CDR2 are LGHDT and YNNKEL (reference sequence). CDR3 loop: CASSQDPRGSTQYF. The CDR3 region has the DNA TGTGCCAGCAGCCAAGACCCTAGAGGGAGTACGCAGTATTTT.

Turning to this clonotype: This sequence may be a read error, since a much larger clone differs from it by one base. The chain uses TRBV7-2 and TRBJ2-5; 10 nucleotides match TRBD2. Germline assignment: CDR1 SGHTA and CDR2 FQGNSA. The CDR3 has 16 amino acids. DNA for the CDR3: TGTGTCAGCAGCCACTCACTAGCGGGGAGGAAAGAGACCCAGTACTTC. Amino acid sequence: CVSSHSLAGRKETQYF.

This chain connects TRBV10-3 to TRBJ1-2; a weak D match, TRBD1 (5 bases). Germline-derived CDR1 and CDR2 are ENHRY and SYGVKD. Trimming took off 4 bases at V and 6 bases at J, with 21 bases between the two ends. The length of the CDR3 is 16 residues. In DNA, the CDR3 is TGTGCCATCAGTGGGGGACCCTTGACAAATATAGATGGCTACACCTTC. This sequence encodes CAISGGPLTNIDGYTF.